The 8 T cell receptor beta chains given below trace back to one sample, sequenced in a study of CD8 T cells in Susac syndrome. The RNA, about 0.45 to 1 ug, was put through reverse transcription using random hexamers. TCRdb used MiXCR to reprocess the immunoSEQ multiplex PCR reads, holding one entry per CDR3 protein. Among approximately 65,000 distinct CDR3 sequences listed, 85% to 95% were seen once. Sequencing used CD8+ T cells from PBMCs. These TCRs come from a human donor in good health.

The genes are TRBV5-5 and TRBJ2-5; D could derive from TRBD1 or TRBD2 (5 bases each). Looked up from germline, CDR1 is SGHKS and CDR2 is YYEKEE (reference sequence). There are 15 residues in the CDR3. V was shortened by 0 bases and J by 1 base, with 10 bases between the two germline ends. The CDR3 DNA sequence: TGTGCCAGCAGCTTGGTTCCGGGGACCCAAGAGACCCAGTACTTC. Its translation: CASSLVPGTQETQYF.

This clonotype was recorded once. V is TRBV7-9 and J is TRBJ2-1, with 8 nucleotides matching TRBD1. V gave up 5 bases and J gave up 1 base; unmatched junction bases: 7. The germline gives CDR1 SEHNR, CDR2 FQNEAQ (reference sequence). The CDR3 consists of 16 residues. In DNA form, the CDR3 reads TGTGCCAGCAGCCCAAACAGGGGGATGTCCTACAATGAGCAGTTCTTC. This codes for CASSPNRGMSYNEQFF. The full variable domain, rest sourced from reference TRBV7-9 and TRBJ2-1, is DTGVSQNPRHKITKRGQNVTFRCDPISEHNRLYWYRQTLGQGPEFLTYFQNEAQLEKSRLLSDRFSAERPKGSFSTLEIQRTEQGDSAMYLCASSPNRGMSYNEQFFGPGTRLTVL.

The chain employs TRBV20-1 and TRBJ2-7; 7 bases agree with TRBD1. The J segment lost 3 bases and the V segment lost 6 bases, leaving 5 bases of the junction unmatched. Germline V gene lookup returns CDR1 DFQATT and CDR2 SNEGSKA (reference sequence). The CDR3 loop spans 12 amino acids. This CDR3 reads CSARDSIYEQYF. The CDR3 DNA is TGCAGTGCACGGGACAGCATCTACGAGCAGTACTTC.

The chain is built from TRBV11-1 and TRBJ2-7; D uncertain. The CDR3 has 15 amino acids. Looked up from germline, CDR1 is SGHAT and CDR2 is FQDESV (reference sequence). Trimming cost V 4 bases and J 0 bases, with 13 bases left between them. The CDR3 loop is CASSSHHTSSYEQYF. The CDR3 nucleotides read TGTGCCAGCAGCTCCCATCACACGAGCTCCTACGAGCAGTACTTC.

The V and J genes are TRBV28 and TRBJ2-7, with D uncertain. From germline, CDR1 is MDHEN and CDR2 SYDVKM. The germline V and J ends were trimmed by 6 bases and 0 bases, with 12 bases remaining between them. This CDR3 has 14 amino acids. DNA for the CDR3: TGTGCCAGCAGCGAGATCCTGAGCTCCTACGAGCAGTACTTC. Protein product: CASSEILSSYEQYF. The full variable domain, its missing parts supplied by reference TRBV28 and TRBJ2-7, is DVKVTQSSRYLVKRTGEKVFLECVQDMDHENMFWYRQDPGLGLRLIYFSYDVKMKEKGDIPEGYSVSREKKERFSLILESASTNQTSMYLCASSEILSSYEQYFGPGTRLTVT.

This clonotype was found once. This chain uses TRBV7-3 with TRBJ2-7; D perhaps matches TRBD2 (5 bases). The CDR3 runs to 13 residues. V was clipped by 2 bases and J by 5 bases, with 10 bases between them. Germline loops: CDR1 SGHTA, CDR2 FQGTGA. CDR3 amino acids: CASSLEGHHEQYF. The DNA for the CDR3 is TGTGCCAGCAGCTTAGAGGGTCACCACGAGCAGTACTTC.

This clonotype was recorded only once. The rearrangement links TRBV6-5 to TRBJ1-2; D is perhaps TRBD1 (6 bases). The length of the CDR3 is 17 residues. Germline assignment: CDR1 MNHEY and CDR2 SVGAGI. The V end lost 4 bases, the J end lost 5 bases, and 23 bases lay between the germline ends. CDR3 sequence: CASSSDPTGSFGYGYTF. DNA of the CDR3: TGTGCCAGCAGTTCCGATCCTACAGGGAGCTTTGGATATGGCTACACCTTC.

The chain has TRBV6-6 and TRBJ1-1; D may be TRBD1 (6 bases). The CDR3 loop spans 13 amino acids. V was cut by 11 bases and J by 0 bases, with 13 bases left in between. Germline CDR1 and CDR2: MNHNY and SVGAGI (reference sequence). Here the CDR3 DNA reads TGTGCCGGGCGACAGGCTCTGAACACTGAAGCTTTCTTT. Amino acids: CAGRQALNTEAFF.